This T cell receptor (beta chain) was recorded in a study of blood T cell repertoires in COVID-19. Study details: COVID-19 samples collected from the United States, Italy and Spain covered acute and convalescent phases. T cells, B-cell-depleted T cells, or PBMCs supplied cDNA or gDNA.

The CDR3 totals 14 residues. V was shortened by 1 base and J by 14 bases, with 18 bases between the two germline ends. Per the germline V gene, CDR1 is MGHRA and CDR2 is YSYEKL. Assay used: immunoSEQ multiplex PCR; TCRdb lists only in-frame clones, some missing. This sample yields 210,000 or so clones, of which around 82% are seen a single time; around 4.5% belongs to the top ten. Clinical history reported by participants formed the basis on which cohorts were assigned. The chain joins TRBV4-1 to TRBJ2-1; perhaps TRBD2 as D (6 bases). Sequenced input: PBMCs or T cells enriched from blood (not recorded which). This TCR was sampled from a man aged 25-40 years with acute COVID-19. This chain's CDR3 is CASSQGDPRGLKFF. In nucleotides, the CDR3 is TGCGCCAGCAGCCAAGGTGATCCTCGGGGGTTAAAGTTCTTC.